The 29 T cell receptor beta chains below were found in one sample sequenced in a study of T cell responses to AZD1222 COVID-19 vaccine. Sequencing was performed with immunoSEQ multiplex PCR; in TCRdb, only in-frame clones are kept and a portion is missing. This table holds about 120,000 clones, roughly 89% found once. The sample here was peripheral blood, taken on day 0 of AZD1222 vaccination. These receptors came from an adult in good health.

The V and J genes are TRBV5-1 and TRBJ1-4; D is unclear. There are 15 residues in the CDR3. Per the germline V gene, CDR1 is SGHRS and CDR2 is YFSETQ. The germline V and J ends were trimmed by 4 bases and 4 bases, with 14 bases remaining between them. CDR3 sequence (DNA): TGCGCCAGCAGCCCCCGGGGAGGGAATAATGAAAAACTGTTTTTT. It translates to CASSPRGGNNEKLFF.

The rearrangement links TRBV30 to TRBJ2-5, with D possibly being TRBD1 (6 bases). CDR3 length: 14 residues. CDR1 is GTSNPN, CDR2 SVGIG, per germline (reference sequence). Deletions cut 2 bases from V and 1 base from J, with 11 bases between. This CDR3 is CAWSTHRAQETQYF. The CDR3, as DNA: TGTGCCTGGAGTACACACAGGGCCCAAGAGACCCAGTACTTC.

This chain connects TRBV10-1 to TRBJ2-7; D not certain. The CDR3 extends over 14 amino acids. V lost 5 bases, J lost 7 bases, and 18 bases lay in between. Germline V gene lookup returns CDR1 WNHNN and CDR2 SYGVQD (reference sequence). CDR3 nucleotides: TGCGCCAGCAGTCCCCTCCAAGAACGCAGTGAGCAGTACTTC. It translates to CASSPLQERSEQYF.

The chain joins TRBV6-5 to TRBJ1-2; possible D gene TRBD1, 5 bases. Trimming shortened V by 0 bases and J by 8 bases, and 13 bases separated the two germline ends. Germline values: CDR1 MNHEY, CDR2 SVGAGI. The CDR3 runs to 14 residues. In nucleotides, the CDR3 is TGTGCCAGCAGTTACTCCCCAGGGATCATCGGCTACACCTTC. It encodes CASSYSPGIIGYTF.

The chain has TRBV29-1 and TRBJ1-6; no definite D call. This CDR3 comprises 13 residues. Trimming took 4 bases from V and 9 from J, leaving 13 bases between them. The V gene's germline CDR1 is SQVTM and CDR2 ANQGSEA. The CDR3 protein is CSVVDTAGSPLHF. The CDR3 DNA is TGCAGCGTTGTGGATACCGCAGGTTCACCCCTCCACTTT.

This clone was seen only once. The chain employs TRBV13 and TRBJ1-1; tentative D call: TRBD1 (5 bases). V lost 8 bases and J 0 bases, leaving 13 bases between the germline ends. The CDR3 consists of 14 residues. Germline lookup yields CDR1 PRHDT and CDR2 FYEKMQ (reference sequence). This CDR3 reads CASRTGGMNTEAFF. CDR3 nucleotides: TGTGCCAGCCGCACGGGGGGAATGAACACTGAAGCTTTCTTT.

CDR3 loop: CASSAQGTTNEKLFF. The DNA for the CDR3 is TGTGCCAGCAGTGCCCAGGGGACAACTAATGAAAAACTGTTTTTT. This chain links TRBV2 with TRBJ1-4, with D possibly being TRBD1 (6 bases). The CDR3 consists of 15 residues. The germline gives CDR1 SNHLY, CDR2 FYNNEI. V was shortened by 4 bases and J by 0 bases, with 9 bases between the two germline ends.

The gene calls are TRBV19 and TRBJ1-2, with D possibly being TRBD1 (5 bases). Between the trimmed V and J ends, which lost 3 bases and 6 bases, there was a span of 14 bases. Germline V CDR1 and CDR2: LNHDA, SQIVND (reference sequence). The CDR3 sequence is 14 residues long. The CDR3 loop reads CASSMSHQGDGYTF. As DNA, the CDR3 is TGTGCCAGTAGTATGTCCCATCAAGGGGATGGCTACACCTTC.

The chain joins TRBV6-6 to TRBJ1-1, with 9 bases that match TRBD1. Germline V gene sequence: CDR1 MNHNY, CDR2 SVGAGI (reference sequence). The junction had 11 bases not matched to a gene; V was cut back by 5 bases and J by 4 bases. This CDR3 spans 16 amino acids. The CDR3 bases are TGTGCCAGCAGTCGACGGGGACAGGGAGTGACCACTGAAGCTTTCTTT. It is translated as CASSRRGQGVTTEAFF.

The V gene is TRBV7-9, the J gene TRBJ2-7, with TRBD1 matching 8 bases. CDR3 length: 14 residues. The trim removed 4 bases at V and 2 bases at J, leaving 4 bases unmatched. CDR1 and CDR2 from the germline V gene are SEHNR and FQNEAQ (reference sequence). In DNA form, the CDR3 reads TGTGCCAGCAGCTATGGGACAGGTGCCTACGAGCAGTACTTC. This codes for CASSYGTGAYEQYF.

This clone appeared once. The chain joins TRBV21-1 to TRBJ1-5; TRBD1, the table's D call, lacks a check against the DNA. TRBV21-1 is tagged as a pseudogene. CDR3 size: 14 residues. CDR3 region: CASRSTGFGQPQHF. The DNA for the CDR3 is TGTGCCAGCAGGAGTACAGGGTTCGGGCAGCCCCAGCATTTT.

The V and J genes are TRBV5-4 and TRBJ2-5; D is unclear. The CDR3 runs 12 residues. From germline, CDR1 is SGHNT and CDR2 YYREEE (reference sequence). V lost 1 base to trimming and J lost 3 bases, with 4 bases between them. The CDR3: CASSLLKETQYF. The CDR3 region has the DNA TGTGCCAGCAGCTTGCTCAAAGAGACCCAGTACTTC.

J is TRBJ2-1 and V is TRBV7-9; TRBD1 might be the D (5 bases). Germline lookup yields CDR1 SEHNR and CDR2 FQNEAQ (reference sequence). This CDR3 is 14 amino acids long. V lost 1 base to trimming and J lost 7 bases, with 11 bases between them. CDR3 in DNA: TGTGCCAGCAGCTTAGAAGTCCCAGGGAATGAGCAGTTCTTC. Translated: CASSLEVPGNEQFF.

The rearrangement links TRBV18 to TRBJ1-5; no clear D. Germline values: CDR1 KGHSH, CDR2 LQKENI. This CDR3 has 15 residues. Trimming removed 3 bases at V and 3 bases at J, with 12 bases between. The CDR3 sequence is CASSPRTVVNQPQHF. The CDR3 DNA reads TGTGCCAGCTCACCGCGAACAGTCGTCAATCAGCCCCAGCATTTT.

This sequence joins TRBV9 and TRBJ2-7; D assignment may be TRBD1 or TRBD2 (5 bases each). Between the trimmed V and J ends, which lost 0 bases and 5 bases, there was a span of 12 bases. This CDR3 has 14 amino acids. Germline lookup yields CDR1 SGDLS and CDR2 YYNGEE. This CDR3 reads CASSVERGGHEQYF. In DNA form, the CDR3 reads TGTGCCAGCAGCGTAGAGAGGGGTGGCCACGAGCAGTACTTC.

This rearrangement joins TRBV6-5 to TRBJ2-5, with 11 bases that match TRBD1. The CDR3 is 15 residues long. V lost 7 bases, J lost 2 bases, and 6 bases stayed unmatched. In germline, CDR1 is MNHEY, CDR2 SVGAGI. The CDR3 sequence: CASTTDRGRQETQYF. The CDR3 DNA sequence: TGTGCCAGCACCACGGACAGGGGGCGGCAAGAGACCCAGTACTTC.

CDR3 DNA: TGTGCCAGCAGCCAAGGTCCCACTGAAGCTTTCTTT. Translating gives CASSQGPTEAFF. This chain joins TRBV3-1 (or the pseudogene TRBV3-2) and TRBJ1-1, with D uncertain. CDR1 and CDR2 (germline): LGHDT, YNNKEL (reference sequence). V was trimmed by 1 base and J by 4 bases, leaving 4 bases between them. CDR3 size: 12 residues.

The V and J genes are TRBV29-1 and TRBJ1-2; D is perhaps TRBD1 (5 bases). This CDR3 has 11 amino acids. CDR1 and CDR2 from the germline V gene are SQVTM and ANQGSEA. The germline V and J ends were trimmed by 4 bases and 4 bases, with 7 bases remaining between them. The CDR3 nucleotides are TGCAGCGTTGGAGGGGCCTATGGCTACACCTTC. Protein product: CSVGGAYGYTF.

This chain connects TRBV11-3 to TRBJ2-3; 7 bases agree with TRBD2. The ends lost 2 bases at V and 6 bases at J; junction bases unmatched: 8. Germline CDR1 is SGHNT and CDR2 is YENEEA. This CDR3 has 15 amino acids. The CDR3 bases are TGTGCCAGCAGCTTAAGGGCCGCCGGGGGGGATACGCAGTATTTT. Amino acid sequence: CASSLRAAGGDTQYF.

This rearrangement joins TRBV24-1 to TRBJ2-3, with TRBD2 identical over 7 bases. The CDR3 contains 16 residues. With 5 bases clipped from V and 1 base from J, the junction kept 8 bases outside the gene matches. Per germline, CDR1 KGHDR and CDR2 SFDVKD. The CDR3 is CATSGQGRGGTDTQYF. CDR3 nucleotides: TGTGCCACCAGTGGTCAAGGACGGGGGGGCACAGATACGCAGTATTTT.

The J gene is TRBJ2-1, the V gene TRBV6-5; unclear D gene. In germline, CDR1 is MNHEY, CDR2 SVGAGI. V lost 2 bases to trimming and J lost 4 bases, with 15 bases between them. The CDR3 has 16 amino acids. CDR3 in DNA: TGTGCCAGCAGTTACCGACTGGGTCCGCGGTACAATGAGCAGTTCTTC. This translates into CASSYRLGPRYNEQFF.

V is TRBV11-2 and J is TRBJ1-2; D is uncertain. V was shortened by 1 base and J by 3 bases, with 12 bases between the two germline ends. Per germline, CDR1 SGHAT and CDR2 FQNNGV. This CDR3 has 15 amino acids. CDR3 in amino acids: CASSLAFLGHYGYTF. Written as DNA, the CDR3 is TGTGCCAGCAGCTTAGCCTTCTTGGGCCACTATGGCTACACCTTC.

The chain uses TRBV6-4 and TRBJ1-6; the D gene is possibly TRBD1 (5 bases). In germline, CDR1 is MRHNA, CDR2 SNTAGT. Trimming took off 0 bases at V and 7 bases at J, with 13 bases between the two ends. This CDR3 contains 16 residues. The CDR3 region has the DNA TGTGCCAGCAGTGACTCCGGCCCGGGACGCAATTCACCCCTCCACTTT. Translation gives CASSDSGPGRNSPLHF.

The chain is built from TRBV4-2 and TRBJ1-4, with a tentative D call TRBD1 (6 bases). Trimming cost V 4 bases and J 5 bases, with 20 bases left between them. This CDR3 region has 17 residues. Per germline, CDR1 LGHNA and CDR2 YNFKEQ. The CDR3 DNA is TGTGCCAGCAGCCCCGAACCTCGGACAGCTTCGAATGAAAAACTGTTTTTT. Translating it yields CASSPEPRTASNEKLFF.

V and J are TRBV6-6 and TRBJ1-2; 7 positions match TRBD1. Germline CDR1 and CDR2: MNHNY and SVGAGI (reference sequence). V dropped 6 bases and J dropped 4; count of bases not matched to a gene: 8. The CDR3 contains 14 residues. In DNA form, the CDR3 reads TGTGCCAGCAGCCCCCGGACAGGATCCTATGGCTACACCTTC. Translating it yields CASSPRTGSYGYTF.

The rearrangement joins TRBV27 to TRBJ1-6; D gene uncertain. Germline CDR1 is MNHEY and CDR2 is SMNVEV (reference sequence). CDR3 length equals 15 residues. Between the trimmed V and J ends, which lost 7 bases and 2 bases, there was a span of 12 bases. The chain's CDR3 is CASTIYPPYNSPLHF. In DNA form, the CDR3 reads TGTGCCAGCACCATATACCCCCCCTATAATTCACCCCTCCACTTT.

This clone appeared a single time. The rearrangement joins TRBV6-1 to TRBJ2-7; 7 bases agree with TRBD1. This CDR3 is built from 14 residues. V lost 2 bases and J lost 4; bases outside the gene matches: 5. CDR1 and CDR2 from the germline V gene are MNHNS and SASEGT. The CDR3 loop reads CASSETGDRYEQYF. The CDR3 coding sequence is TGTGCCAGCAGTGAAACAGGGGACCGTTACGAGCAGTACTTC.

This clone is a singleton in its sample. The chain joins TRBV25-1 to TRBJ1-5; D remains unclear. The germline V and J ends were trimmed by 2 bases and 2 bases, with 7 bases remaining between them. The CDR3 runs to 14 residues. Germline values: CDR1 MGHDK, CDR2 SYGVNS. The CDR3 loop is CASSEAFGNQPQHF. The CDR3 DNA is TGTGCCAGCAGTGAAGCCTTTGGCAATCAGCCCCAGCATTTT.

The rearrangement uses TRBV19 and TRBJ1-1, with 7 bases that match TRBD1. This CDR3 contains 14 residues. The germline CDR1 and CDR2 sequences are LNHDA and SQIVND (reference sequence). V lost 3 bases, J lost 3 bases, and 4 bases stayed unmatched. The CDR3 region is CASSITRGDTEAFF. The CDR3 DNA sequence: TGTGCCAGTAGTATCACCAGGGGGGACACTGAAGCTTTCTTT.